This TCR beta chain was obtained from a study of blood T cell repertoires in COVID-19. On the study more broadly: COVID-19 samples, acute and convalescent, were from the United States, Italy and Spain. PBMCs, B-cell-depleted T cells, or T cells were the source of the cDNA or gDNA that made up the material.

CDR1 MNHEY and CDR2 SVGAGI come from the germline V gene. The length of the CDR3 is 15 residues. Trimming took 0 bases from V and 3 from J; bases not matched to a gene: 4. Per the original methods: Reference gene primer amplification gave estimated nucleated cell counts. Assay used: immunoSEQ multiplex PCR; TCRdb lists only in-frame clones, some missing. Clone size and V and J calls were adopted from that table, with D and trimming inferred from the DNA. The table includes about 150,000 clones, around 89% detected once. The sequence derives from a woman between 40 and 50 years old with acute or convalescent COVID-19. The specimen sequenced was peripheral blood. The chain has TRBV6-5 and TRBJ1-2; 7 bases fit TRBD1. The CDR3 bases are TGTGCCAGCAGTTACTCCGGGGGACAGTACTATGGCTACACCTTC. This translates into CASSYSGGQYYGYTF.